This T cell receptor beta chain was found in a study of metastatic and nonmetastatic thyroid tumors. Looking at the study overall: For malignant and benign thyroid patients, tumor or nodule tissue and blood were the sources whose repertoires were compared. Whole-study findings and limits: In blood and tumor, TCR beta diversity was reportedly significantly higher in malignant thyroid tumors than in benign nodules.

Comment on this clone: What it binds is not known. At one of its ends the junction is not consistent with the germline gene, which may arise from a read error.

TCRdb re-called the PCR reads through MiXCR. The data show about 64,000 clones, around 15% seen once. Not a single patient had been given any form of treatment at any point before undergoing thyroid surgery. Germline CDR1 is MNHEY and CDR2 is SMNVEV (reference sequence). The CDR3 runs 14 residues. The TCR originated in a male donor with papillary thyroid cancer or a benign thyroid nodule (not recorded which). Some clones in this sample may be carry-over from other donors' samples. Source material: blood. J is TRBJ1-2 and V is TRBV27, with 7 bases that match TRBD1. The CDR3 coding sequence is TGTGCCAGAAGTTTACGGGACAGCAGTTATGGATACACCTTC. As protein: CARSLRDSSYGYTF.